By sample share, the clone carrying this T cell receptor (beta chain) is medium-sized. Its antigen remains unknown. The ends were cut back, 3 bases at V and 2 bases at J, with 11 bases in the middle. Germline V gives CDR1 MGHRA, CDR2 YSYEKL. The CDR3 runs 15 residues. This record belongs to a study of cytomegalovirus exposure and HLA in healthy donors. Study-wide points: Most TCR sequences were seen very rarely across donors, but some public TCRs occurred in many. A later analysis appeared to link common viral pathogens to several of the most significant clusters. The study assumed roughly uniform donor sequencing depth for presence/absence analyses.

PCR amplification relied on 60 Vbeta primers (plus 13 Jbeta primers). Measured with immunoSEQ multiplex PCR; TCRdb has only the in-frame clones, and not every one. The sample shows some 51,000 clones, 77% of them seen only once. This clonotype was obtained from a female donor in good health and CMV-seronegative. Sequences were obtained from PBMCs. The J gene is TRBJ1-5, the V gene TRBV4-1, with D possibly TRBD1 on 5 matching bases. The CDR3 DNA follows: TGCGCCAGCAGCCACCTGGACATGGGCAATCAGCCCCAGCATTTT. This translates into CASSHLDMGNQPQHF.